A selection of T cell receptor beta chains follows, all from one sample in a study of blood T cell repertoires in COVID-19. Clones were read by immunoSEQ multiplex PCR, and TCRdb kept only the in-frame ones, dropping some. The sample consists of a few hundred thousand clones, less than 85% of them appearing once. Sequenced: peripheral blood. These receptors came from a woman younger than 30 with acute or convalescent COVID-19. The CDR3 runs from the conserved cysteine through the conserved F or W. The order of the fields is D gene, J gene, clone size, V gene, CDR3 protein, CDR3 DNA. A D gene is named only where the DNA matches it firmly. Clone size is shown for a subset of rows, as once, few, many or a class of expanded clone.

d_gene: -; j_gene: TRBJ1-6; abundance: -; v_gene: TRBV28; CDR3aa: CASSLRGPYNSPLHF; CDR3nt: TGTGCCAGCAGTTTAAGGGGTCCCTATAATTCACCCCTCCACTTT
d_gene: -; j_gene: TRBJ1-5; abundance: few; v_gene: TRBV30; CDR3aa: CAWGPGHDNQPQHF; CDR3nt: TGTGCCTGGGGGCCGGGACACGACAATCAGCCCCAGCATTTT
d_gene: -; j_gene: TRBJ2-6; abundance: -; v_gene: TRBV28; CDR3aa: CASSSNRVGGANVLTF; CDR3nt: TGTGCCAGCAGTTCCAACAGGGTTGGTGGGGCCAACGTCCTGACTTTC
d_gene: TRBD1; j_gene: TRBJ1-4; abundance: -; v_gene: TRBV11-2; CDR3aa: CASTGQGNEKLFF; CDR3nt: TGTGCCAGCACGGGACAGGGTAATGAAAAACTGTTTTTT
d_gene: TRBD2; j_gene: TRBJ2-7; abundance: -; v_gene: TRBV30; CDR3aa: CAWSQGGSHEQYF; CDR3nt: TGTGCCTGGAGTCAGGGCGGGAGCCACGAGCAGTACTTC
d_gene: TRBD2; j_gene: TRBJ2-1; abundance: few; v_gene: TRBV7-2; CDR3aa: CASSLRVAGDNEQFF; CDR3nt: TGTGCCAGCAGCTTGCGCGTGGCGGGGGACAATGAGCAGTTCTTC
d_gene: -; j_gene: TRBJ2-7; abundance: -; v_gene: TRBV29-1; CDR3aa: CSAGTSRSYEQYF; CDR3nt: TGCAGCGCCGGGACTTCCCGATCCTACGAGCAGTACTTC
d_gene: -; j_gene: TRBJ1-1; abundance: -; v_gene: TRBV11-3; CDR3aa: CASAFSENTEAFF; CDR3nt: TGTGCCAGCGCTTTCTCAGAGAACACTGAAGCTTTCTTT
d_gene: TRBD1; j_gene: TRBJ1-1; abundance: -; v_gene: TRBV7-2; CDR3aa: CASSLWDRDFAEAFF; CDR3nt: TGTGCCAGCAGCTTGTGGGACAGGGATTTCGCTGAAGCTTTCTTT
d_gene: -; j_gene: TRBJ2-3; abundance: -; v_gene: TRBV6-1; CDR3aa: CASSEAAGRTQYF; CDR3nt: TGTGCCAGCAGTGAAGCCGCGGGTCGCACGCAGTATTTT